This T cell receptor beta chain was observed in a study of early stage breast cancer tumors. Of note for this clone: Its specificity is unknown.

Study-level findings and limits: Tumors had about 2.5-fold higher T cell density and higher clonality than adjacent normal breast tissue.

The CDR3 runs to 16 residues. Germline values: CDR1 MGHRA, CDR2 YSYEKL. V shed 5 bases and J 0 bases; nucleotides not matched to a gene: 3. Each sample had two DNA replicates, roughly 0.48 ug blood or roughly 1.6 ug tissue. The data were produced by immunoSEQ multiplex PCR, yet TCRdb's version contains in-frame clones alone and is incomplete. The table has tens of thousands of clones, around 80% seen once. The rearrangement uses TRBV4-1 and TRBJ2-3; TRBD2 agrees at 12 bases. The source of this sequence is a person aged 35 to 50 with breast cancer. The source material was blood. CDR3 nucleotide sequence: TGCGCCAGCAGCGTGACTAGCGGGAGAAGCACAGATACGCAGTATTTT. Translating gives CASSVTSGRSTDTQYF.